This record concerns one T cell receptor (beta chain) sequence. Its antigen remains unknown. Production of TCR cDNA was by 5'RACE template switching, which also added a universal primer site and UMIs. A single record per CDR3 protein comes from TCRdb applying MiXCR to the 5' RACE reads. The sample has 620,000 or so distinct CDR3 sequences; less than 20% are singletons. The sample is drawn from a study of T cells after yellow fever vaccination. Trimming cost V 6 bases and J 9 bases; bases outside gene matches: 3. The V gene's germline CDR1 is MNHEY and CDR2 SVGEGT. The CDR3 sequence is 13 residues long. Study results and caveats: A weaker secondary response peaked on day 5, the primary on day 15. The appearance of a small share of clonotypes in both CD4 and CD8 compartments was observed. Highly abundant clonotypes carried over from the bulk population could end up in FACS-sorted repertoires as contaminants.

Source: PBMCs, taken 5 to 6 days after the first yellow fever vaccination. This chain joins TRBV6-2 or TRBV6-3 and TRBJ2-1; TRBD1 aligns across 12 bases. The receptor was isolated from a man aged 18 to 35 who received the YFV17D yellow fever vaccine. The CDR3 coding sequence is TGTGCCAGCAGGGGGACAGGGGGCTTTGAGCAGTTCTTC. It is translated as CASRGTGGFEQFF.